These 29 T cell receptor beta chains were sequenced from one sample in a study of shared clonotypes between healthy human individuals. Sequencing was performed with immunoSEQ multiplex PCR; in TCRdb, only in-frame clones are kept and a portion is missing. The sample consists of some 2.1 million clones, roughly 94% of them appearing once. Sequencing was carried out using naive CD4+ T cells sorted from blood. As for subset: CD45RA+ positively selected. Receptors were obtained from a man aged 18 to 29 in good health.

The chain carries TRBV18 and TRBJ1-3; TRBD1 might be the D (5 bases). The CDR3 consists of 15 residues. CDR1 and CDR2 from the germline V gene are KGHSH and LQKENI. Between the trimmed V and J ends, which lost 2 bases and 0 bases, there was a span of 8 bases. The CDR3, as DNA: TGTGCCAGCTCACCATTTGACAGCTCTGGAAACACCATATATTTT. This codes for CASSPFDSSGNTIYF.

The V and J genes are TRBV7-2 and TRBJ1-4, with D possibly TRBD1 on 5 matching bases. V was clipped by 5 bases and J by 3 bases, with 16 bases between them. The CDR3 spans 16 residues. Germline-derived CDR1 and CDR2 are SGHTA and FQGNSA. The DNA of the CDR3 is TGTGCCAGCAGCCTGGGGGGATACGAGCCTAATGAAAAACTGTTTTTT. It codes for CASSLGGYEPNEKLFF.

The rearrangement links TRBV7-9 to TRBJ2-2; D is perhaps TRBD2 (6 bases). Germline CDR1 SEHNR, CDR2 FQNEAQ (reference sequence). The ends were cut back, 6 bases at V and 3 bases at J, with 11 bases in the middle. CDR3 length: 14 amino acids. CDR3 sequence (DNA): TGTGCCAGCAGACGGGACTCCGACACCGGGGAGCTGTTTTTT. This sequence encodes CASRRDSDTGELFF.

The sample holds a few counts of this clone. Within the sample, other DNA sequences also encode this same CDR3. The V gene is TRBV6-5, the J gene TRBJ2-7, with unresolved D. CDR1 is MNHEY, CDR2 SVGAGI, per germline. The CDR3 is 13 amino acids. The V gene lost 0 bases and the J gene lost 3 bases, with 6 bases spanning the gap. CDR3 DNA: TGTGCCAGCAGTTACTCGATGGGCTACGAGCAGTACTTC. Translated: CASSYSMGYEQYF.

This clone was counted a single time. J is TRBJ1-2 and V is TRBV7-3; the match to TRBD1 covers 8 bases. The CDR3 contains 15 residues. Germline loops: CDR1 SGHTA, CDR2 FQGTGA. The V gene end was trimmed by 2 bases and the J gene end by 6 bases; junction bases not matched to a gene: 8. CDR3 residues: CASSLGQGVDNGYTF. DNA of the CDR3: TGTGCCAGCAGCTTAGGACAGGGTGTCGACAATGGCTACACCTTC.

The chain uses TRBV11-2 and TRBJ1-6; D unclear. The V gene lost 0 bases and the J gene lost 8 bases, with 8 bases spanning the gap. Germline lookup yields CDR1 SGHAT and CDR2 FQNNGV. This CDR3 spans 14 amino acids. The CDR3: CASSLEAGYSPLHF. Here the CDR3 DNA reads TGTGCCAGCAGCTTAGAGGCTGGGTATTCACCCCTCCACTTT.

In its sample, this clone was seen once. The sample contains more than one DNA sequence encoding this CDR3. The chain is built from TRBV5-1 and TRBJ2-7; D is perhaps TRBD2 (6 bases). With 0 bases removed from V and 0 bases from J, the gap between germline ends came to 10 bases. Germline V CDR1 and CDR2: SGHRS, YFSETQ. This CDR3 is 15 amino acids long. The CDR3: CASSLGGVSSYEQYF. The CDR3 DNA reads TGCGCCAGCAGCTTGGGCGGGGTGAGCTCCTACGAGCAGTACTTC.

The V and J genes are TRBV2 and TRBJ2-1; 9 bases are shared with TRBD1. Germline CDR1 and CDR2: SNHLY and FYNNEI. V was pared by 4 bases and J by 12 bases, with 10 bases of the junction left unmatched. This CDR3 contains 14 residues. CDR3 coding DNA: TGTGCCAGCAGTGCCCCCTCGGACAGGGGAGGGCAGTTCTTC. Translated: CASSAPSDRGGQFF.

The chain is built from TRBV10-3 and TRBJ2-7; 8 bases are shared with TRBD1. The CDR3 has 14 residues. J gave up 2 bases and V 7 bases, and 7 bases lay outside the gene matches. Germline V CDR1 and CDR2: ENHRY, SYGVKD. The DNA of the CDR3 is TGTGCCATCAACGGACAGGGTATAGCCTACGAGCAGTACTTC. This gives the protein CAINGQGIAYEQYF.

The gene calls are TRBV7-8 and TRBJ2-7; 11 nucleotides match TRBD2. This CDR3 is built from 16 residues. Trimming at V came to 0 bases and at J to 12 bases, leaving 13 bases not matched to a gene. Germline V gives CDR1 SGHVS, CDR2 FQNEAQ. CDR3 sequence reads: CASSLAHTSGGLDLYF. The CDR3 DNA is TGTGCCAGCAGCTTAGCGCACACTAGCGGGGGCCTAGACCTGTACTTC.

This sequence joins TRBV9 and TRBJ2-1, with 9 bases that match TRBD2. The CDR3 has 16 amino acids. Per the germline V gene, CDR1 is SGDLS and CDR2 is YYNGEE. V lost 4 bases to trimming and J lost 5 bases; unmatched junction nucleotides: 10. As DNA, the CDR3 is TGTGCCAGCAGCCGATCGACTAGCGGAGTCCACAATGAGCAGTTCTTC. It encodes CASSRSTSGVHNEQFF.

The rearrangement uses TRBV19 and TRBJ2-2; no clear D gene. Germline V gene data show CDR1 as LNHDA and CDR2 as SQIVND (reference sequence). The germline V and J ends were trimmed by 5 bases and 0 bases, with 10 bases remaining between them. The CDR3 contains 15 residues. CDR3 amino acids: CASSDGSANTGELFF. CDR3 sequence (DNA): TGTGCCAGTAGTGACGGAAGCGCGAACACCGGGGAGCTGTTTTTT.

The CDR3 region has the DNA TGTGCCAGTAGCCCCGGGACAGGGGGGTTTTATGGCTACACCTTC. Protein sequence: CASSPGTGGFYGYTF. J is TRBJ1-2 and V is TRBV19, with TRBD1 matching over 11 bases. V gave up 6 bases and J gave up 5 bases; unmatched junction bases: 8. Germline V CDR1 and CDR2: LNHDA, SQIVND (reference sequence). The CDR3 loop spans 15 amino acids.

This clone was found a few times. Since a much larger clone is just one base distant, this may be a read error. This chain joins TRBV28 and TRBJ1-2; no clear D. Germline-derived CDR1 and CDR2 are MDHEN and SYDVKM. V lost 5 bases to trimming and J lost 0 bases, with 4 bases between them. The CDR3 totals 12 residues. The CDR3 DNA sequence: TGTGCCAGCAGTGAAACTAACTATGGCTACACCTTC. This sequence encodes CASSETNYGYTF.

The chain couples TRBV7-2 to TRBJ2-1; no definite D call. Germline CDR1 and CDR2: SGHTA and FQGNSA. V lost 1 base, J lost 6 bases, and 13 bases lay in between. The CDR3 is 15 residues long. The CDR3 bases are TGTGCCAGCAGCTTAGTCGGTTCCGTCAGCAATGAGCAGTTCTTC. Translating it yields CASSLVGSVSNEQFF.

The rearrangement uses TRBV28 and TRBJ1-1; no definite D call. Germline V gene lookup returns CDR1 MDHEN and CDR2 SYDVKM. Trimming left V 2 bases short and J 4 bases short, with 14 bases between. The CDR3 spans 15 residues. As DNA, the CDR3 is TGTGCCAGCAGTTTACCTGACACCGAGGGCACTGAAGCTTTCTTT. This gives the protein CASSLPDTEGTEAFF.

This clone was detected once. Other DNA sequences from this sample encode an identical CDR3 as well. CDR3 amino acids: CASSQGGEAFF. The CDR3 DNA reads TGTGCCAGCAGCCAGGGAGGGGAAGCTTTCTTT. The rearrangement uses TRBV7-2 and TRBJ1-1; tentatively, D is TRBD1 (5 bases). V shed 5 bases and J shed 8 bases, with 9 bases lying between them. CDR3 length: 11 residues. Germline loops: CDR1 SGHTA, CDR2 FQGNSA.

V and J are TRBV29-1 and TRBJ1-4; D not certain. CDR1 SQVTM and CDR2 ANQGSEA come from the germline V gene. The CDR3 sequence is 13 residues long. V dropped 3 bases and J dropped 0 bases, with 5 bases sitting between them. CDR3 bases: TGCAGCGTTGAGCAGACAACTAATGAAAAACTGTTTTTT. Amino acid sequence: CSVEQTTNEKLFF.

V usage is TRBV9 and J usage is TRBJ1-6; the match to TRBD1 covers 10 bases. This CDR3 region has 15 residues. V lost 4 bases to trimming and J lost 10 bases; unmatched junction nucleotides: 8. Germline values: CDR1 SGDLS, CDR2 YYNGEE. The CDR3 DNA follows: TGTGCCAGCAGCCCTAGACAGGGGGCGAGGTCACCCCTCCACTTT. Its translation: CASSPRQGARSPLHF.

The chain is built from TRBV28 and TRBJ2-7, with a tentative D call TRBD1 (5 bases). CDR1 and CDR2 (germline): MDHEN, SYDVKM. The CDR3 runs 15 residues. Trimming left V 3 bases short and J 2 bases short, with 14 bases between. CDR3 loop: CASSFGHTKAYEQYF. In DNA, the CDR3 is TGTGCCAGCAGTTTCGGACATACAAAAGCCTACGAGCAGTACTTC.

The chain has TRBV5-1 and TRBJ1-1; 7 nucleotides match TRBD1. Germline loops: CDR1 SGHRS, CDR2 YFSETQ. V lost 4 bases and J lost 13; bases outside the gene matches: 13. The CDR3 length is 13 residues. Here the CDR3 reads CASSPTGDRAFFF. The CDR3 region has the DNA TGCGCCAGCAGCCCTACAGGGGATAGGGCTTTTTTCTTT.

The chain employs TRBV5-6 and TRBJ1-2; TRBD1 agrees at 9 bases. The ends lost 0 bases at V and 2 bases at J; junction bases unmatched: 5. This CDR3 region has 16 residues. Looked up from germline, CDR1 is SGHDT and CDR2 is YYEEEE. CDR3 DNA sequence: TGTGCCAGCAGCTTGGGACAGGGGGATTTGAACTATGGCTACACCTTC. Translated: CASSLGQGDLNYGYTF.

This chain joins TRBV5-6 and TRBJ2-7, with TRBD1 matching over 10 bases. The length of the CDR3 is 14 residues. Germline CDR1 SGHDT, CDR2 YYEEEE. V shed 5 bases, J shed 6 bases, and the junction held 8 bases outside the gene matches. In DNA form, the CDR3 reads TGTGCCAGCAGTGGCTGGGACAGGGGAACCGAGCAGTACTTC. Protein product: CASSGWDRGTEQYF.

The V call is TRBV29-1, the J call TRBJ2-2; D remains ambiguous. Deletions cut 4 bases from V and 0 bases from J, with 6 bases between. CDR1 is SQVTM, CDR2 ANQGSEA, per germline. The CDR3 is made up of 13 amino acids. CDR3 in DNA: TGCAGCGTTGCAGGAGCGAACACCGGGGAGCTGTTTTTT. As protein: CSVAGANTGELFF.

The V call is TRBV10-2, the J call TRBJ2-4; D is unclear. Germline CDR1 WSHSY, CDR2 SAAADI. Trimming cost V 7 bases and J 0 bases, with 7 bases left between them. The CDR3 has 13 residues. This CDR3 is CASTGLAKNIQYF. The CDR3 DNA sequence: TGCGCCAGCACCGGTTTAGCCAAAAACATTCAGTACTTC.

The chain uses TRBV4-1 and TRBJ2-7; 7 positions agree with TRBD2. Germline trimming cut 0 bases from V and 0 bases from J; bases unmatched to any gene: 11. Germline V CDR1 and CDR2: MGHRA, YSYEKL. The CDR3 covers 18 residues. The chain's CDR3 is CASSQEPSSGVSSYEQYF. The CDR3 DNA follows: TGCGCCAGCAGCCAAGAGCCGTCTAGCGGTGTAAGCTCCTACGAGCAGTACTTC.

The sample holds one count of this clone. The V call is TRBV10-3, the J call TRBJ2-3; D ambiguous. CDR1 and CDR2 from the germline V gene are ENHRY and SYGVKD. The V end lost 7 bases, the J end lost 5 bases, and 13 bases lay between the germline ends. CDR3 length: 13 amino acids. For the CDR3, the DNA is TGTGCCATCAATGGGCAGCGAGGAGATACGCAGTATTTT. It codes for CAINGQRGDTQYF.

V and J are TRBV25-1 and TRBJ2-7; 10 nucleotides align to TRBD1. Germline V gene data show CDR1 as MGHDK and CDR2 as SYGVNS. J lost 4 bases, V lost 2 bases, and 5 bases had no gene match. This CDR3 is built from 15 residues. In DNA, the CDR3 is TGTGCCAGCAGTGAAACGGACAGGGGGATTTACGAGCAGTACTTC. Protein sequence: CASSETDRGIYEQYF.

V usage is TRBV5-4 and J usage is TRBJ1-2; possibly TRBD1 for D (5 bases). The germline CDR1 and CDR2 sequences are SGHNT and YYREEE (reference sequence). The CDR3 extends over 12 amino acids. Trimming removed 4 bases from V and 8 bases from J, with 12 bases in between. CDR3 in amino acids: CASSQDNIGYTF. The CDR3 nucleotides read TGTGCCAGCAGCCAGGACAATATCGGCTACACCTTC.